This entry is about one TCR beta chain. What it binds is not known. Each CDR3 protein is one row after TCRdb ran MiXCR on the 5' RACE reads. The repertoire includes 36,000 or so distinct CDR3 sequences, roughly 13% of them detected once, and 25% to 40% sits in the top ten. This specimen comes from a study of CD8 T cells in ankylosing spondylitis. General study points: Fewer than ten highly homologous variants made up a TCR beta motif that seemed to typify ankylosing spondylitis blood.

V lost 6 bases and J lost 3, with 18 bases in between. This CDR3 has 15 amino acids. The germline V gene encodes CDR1 SGHRS and CDR2 YFSETQ. Material for sequencing was synovial fluid, either unsorted or a sorted T cell fraction (not recorded which). The clonotype was recovered from a male donor with ankylosing spondylitis. The chain is built from TRBV5-1 and TRBJ1-2, with D perhaps matching TRBD1 (5 bases). The CDR3 spells CASNLSSRVDYGYTF. The CDR3 DNA sequence: TGCGCCAGCAACCTATCCAGCAGGGTTGACTATGGCTACACCTTC.